This passage covers 21 T cell receptor beta chains from one sample sequenced in a study of cytomegalovirus exposure and HLA in healthy donors (dated by TCRdb to 2015 to 2018). The library was generated by the immunoSEQ multiplex PCR assay. The multiplex PCR relied on a mix of 60 forward primers for TCR Vbeta segments and 13 reverse primers for TCR Jbeta segments. Held by TCRdb, this immuneACCESS table contains in-frame sequences only and omits some clones. Under half of the omission traces to an unresolved V gene where checked; the cause of the rest is unknown. The sample table shows 200,000 to 250,000 clones, and about 75% are seen once. 1.8% of the sample belongs to the ten largest clones. Sequences were obtained from PBMCs. Receptors were obtained from a woman aged 25 to 45 in good health and CMV-seronegative.

The chain uses TRBV30 and TRBJ2-7; D possibly corresponds to TRBD1 (6 bases). The CDR3 extends over 11 amino acids. V gave up 5 bases and J gave up 3 bases, with 8 bases separating them. The germline gives CDR1 GTSNPN, CDR2 SVGIG (reference sequence). The DNA for the CDR3 is TGTGCCTGGTCACAGGGCTACGAGCAGTACTTC. It encodes CAWSQGYEQYF. Based on the CDR3 plus reference TRBV30 and TRBJ2-7, the full variable domain is SQTIHQWPATLVQPVGSPLSLECTVEGTSNPNLYWYRQAAGRGLQLLFYSVGIGQISSEVPQNLSASRPQDRQFILSSKKLLLSDSGFYLCAWSQGYEQYFGPGTRLTVT.

This chain connects TRBV18 to TRBJ1-1; possible D gene TRBD1, 6 bases. The germline V gene has CDR1 KGHSH and CDR2 LQKENI. The CDR3 totals 14 residues. V was trimmed by 0 bases and J by 10 bases, leaving 15 bases between them. CDR3 region: CASSPPLGGHGAFF. The CDR3 DNA sequence: TGTGCCAGCTCACCACCTTTGGGGGGGCACGGAGCTTTCTTT.

The gene calls are TRBV4-1 and TRBJ1-1, with D perhaps TRBD1 (6 bases). The germline gives CDR1 MGHRA, CDR2 YSYEKL. V gave up 4 bases and J gave up 4 bases, with 10 bases separating them. The CDR3 extends over 13 amino acids. The CDR3 protein is CASSLRTATEAFF. The CDR3 coding sequence is TGCGCCAGCAGCCTTCGGACAGCCACTGAAGCTTTCTTT.

This clone was recorded once. The chain is built from TRBV5-5 and TRBJ2-1; a weak D match, TRBD1 (6 bases). Trimming took off 2 bases at V and 4 bases at J, with 10 bases between the two ends. CDR3 size: 14 residues. Germline-derived CDR1 and CDR2 are SGHKS and YYEKEE (reference sequence). This CDR3 is CASSFQRGYNEQFF. In DNA form, the CDR3 reads TGTGCCAGCAGCTTCCAAAGGGGGTACAATGAGCAGTTCTTC. The variable domain in full, completed from reference TRBV5-5 and TRBJ2-1, reads DAGVTQSPTHLIKTRGQQVTLRCSPISGHKSVSWYQQVLGQGPQFIFQYYEKEERGRGNFPDRFSARQFPNYSSELNVNALLLGDSALYLCASSFQRGYNEQFFGPGTRLTVL.

V is TRBV7-9 and J is TRBJ2-2, with D perhaps matching TRBD2 (7 bases). Germline V gene data show CDR1 as SEHNR and CDR2 as FQNEAQ (reference sequence). The CDR3 runs to 15 residues. The CDR3 DNA reads as TGTTCCATCCGAAAGGGAGGGGGGAACACCGGGGAGCTGTTTTTT. This codes for CSIRKGGGNTGELFF.

The chain recombines TRBV2 with TRBJ1-4, with TRBD1 matching over 7 bases. Trimming at V came to 5 bases and at J to 6 bases, leaving 6 bases not matched to a gene. Germline V gives CDR1 SNHLY, CDR2 FYNNEI. The CDR3 sequence is 14 residues long. As DNA, the CDR3 is TGTGCCAGCAGTCGGACAGGAGCTTATGAAAAACTGTTTTTT. It translates to CASSRTGAYEKLFF.

The chain joins TRBV7-9 to TRBJ1-1; tentative D call: TRBD1 (6 bases). Germline CDR1 is SEHNR and CDR2 is FQNEAQ (reference sequence). The CDR3 totals 13 residues. The V end was cut by 4 bases, the J end by 4 bases, with 10 bases between. CDR3 nucleotide sequence: TGTGCCAGCAGCTCACAGGGTAGCACTGAAGCTTTCTTT. It codes for CASSSQGSTEAFF. Based on the CDR3 plus reference TRBV7-9 and TRBJ1-1, the full variable domain is DTGVSQNPRHKITKRGQNVTFRCDPISEHNRLYWYRQTLGQGPEFLTYFQNEAQLEKSRLLSDRFSAERPKGSFSTLEIQRTEQGDSAMYLCASSSQGSTEAFFGQGTRLTVV.

V and J are TRBV10-3 and TRBJ2-5; 8 nucleotides align to TRBD1. V was clipped by 6 bases and J by 5 bases; unmatched bases: 2. CDR1 is ENHRY and CDR2 is SYGVKD in the germline V gene. The CDR3 contains 12 residues. CDR3: CAISRTGETQYF. The CDR3 DNA is TGTGCCATCAGCCGGACAGGGGAGACCCAGTACTTC.

The rearrangement uses TRBV6-1 and TRBJ1-1, with D hard to call. Germline values: CDR1 MNHNS, CDR2 SASEGT. Trimming removed 5 bases from V and 7 bases from J, with 14 bases in between. The length of the CDR3 is 13 residues. CDR3: CASSPLQAYEAFF. The DNA for the CDR3 is TGTGCCAGCAGTCCCCTCCAGGCTTATGAAGCTTTCTTT.

The J gene is TRBJ1-2, the V gene TRBV6-5, with 9 nucleotides matching TRBD1. With V trimmed by 6 bases and J by 4 bases, 3 bases remained unmatched. Germline CDR1 is MNHEY and CDR2 is SVGAGI. This CDR3 comprises 13 residues. The CDR3 here is CASRQGARYGYTF. Here the CDR3 DNA reads TGTGCCAGCAGACAGGGGGCGCGCTATGGCTACACCTTC.

This chain uses TRBV9 with TRBJ2-5, with D perhaps TRBD2 (6 bases). Trimming took off 3 bases at V and 5 bases at J, with 14 bases between the two ends. There are 14 residues in the CDR3. Germline assignment: CDR1 SGDLS and CDR2 YYNGEE. The CDR3 bases are TGTGCCAGCAGCGCCGGGGACTCCGCGGAGACCCAGTACTTC. Residues: CASSAGDSAETQYF.

The chain combines TRBV5-4 with TRBJ2-5; a possible D gene is TRBD2 (6 bases). The CDR3 is 15 amino acids. V dropped 0 bases and J dropped 2 bases, with 11 bases sitting between them. The germline V gene encodes CDR1 SGHNT and CDR2 YYREEE (reference sequence). CDR3 loop: CASSLAGTQQETQYF. CDR3 bases: TGTGCCAGCAGCTTGGCTGGGACTCAACAAGAGACCCAGTACTTC.

The V gene is TRBV5-4, the J gene TRBJ2-7; possibly TRBD1 for D (5 bases). CDR1 and CDR2 from the germline V gene are SGHNT and YYREEE (reference sequence). V lost 0 bases to trimming and J lost 1 base, with 17 bases between them. The CDR3 has 17 residues. The CDR3 DNA follows: TGTGCCAGCAGCTTGGCCCCCGGCAGGGCCGAATCCTACGAGCAGTACTTC. Translation gives CASSLAPGRAESYEQYF.

The gene calls are TRBV6-5 and TRBJ2-5; no firm D call. Germline lookup yields CDR1 MNHEY and CDR2 SVGAGI. This CDR3 comprises 14 residues. With 5 bases removed from V and 3 bases from J, the gap between germline ends came to 13 bases. CDR3: CASSELPVEETQYF. In DNA, the CDR3 is TGTGCCAGCAGTGAATTGCCGGTGGAAGAGACCCAGTACTTC.

This chain connects TRBV27 to TRBJ2-1; D not resolved. Germline CDR1 MNHEY, CDR2 SMNVEV (reference sequence). This CDR3 has 11 amino acids. The V and J ends lost 4 bases and 9 bases respectively, with 7 bases between them. CDR3 in DNA: TGTGCCAGCAGTTCCCTCGGTGAGCAGTTCTTC. It codes for CASSSLGEQFF.

The sample holds a few counts of this clone. The gene calls are TRBV19 and TRBJ2-7; 7 nucleotides align to TRBD1. Trimming removed 5 bases from V and 3 bases from J; junction bases left unmatched: 10. Germline CDR1 and CDR2: LNHDA and SQIVND (reference sequence). CDR3 length equals 15 residues. CDR3 loop: CASSEQGTLDYEQYF. Written as DNA, the CDR3 is TGTGCCAGTAGTGAACAGGGGACCCTGGACTACGAGCAGTACTTC.

This sequence joins TRBV5-4 and TRBJ2-2, with a possible D match to TRBD2 (6 bases). The CDR3 extends over 15 amino acids. The V gene's germline CDR1 is SGHNT and CDR2 YYREEE (reference sequence). V lost 2 bases to trimming and J lost 4 bases, with 12 bases between them. The CDR3, as DNA: TGTGCCAGCAGCTTTTTCCAGGGAGGCACCGGGGAGCTGTTTTTT. Its translation: CASSFFQGGTGELFF.

This clone is a singleton in its sample. Compared with germline, one end of the junction differs, possibly owing to a read error. Here the CDR3 DNA reads TGTTCCAGCAGCTTAGGGGCAGAAAATGAAAAACTGTTTTTT. Translating gives CSSSLGAENEKLFF. The rearrangement links TRBV7-9 to TRBJ1-4; possibly TRBD1 for D (5 bases). Germline V gene lookup returns CDR1 SEHNR and CDR2 FQNEAQ (reference sequence). CDR3 length equals 14 residues. Drawing the rest from reference TRBV7-9 and TRBJ1-4, the complete variable domain is DTGVSQNPRHKITKRGQNVTFRCDPISEHNRLYWYRQTLGQGPEFLTYFQNEAQLEKSRLLSDRFSAERPKGSFSTLEIQRTEQGDSAMYLCSSSLGAENEKLFFGSGTQLSVL.

About this clone itself: In the same sample, other DNA sequences code for this CDR3. The chain employs TRBV4-2 and TRBJ2-2; 10 bases are a match to TRBD1. Germline V CDR1 and CDR2: LGHNA, YNFKEQ. The V segment lost 1 base and the J segment 6 bases; nucleotides outside the gene matches: 5. This CDR3 is 16 amino acids long. CDR3 nucleotide sequence: TGTGCCAGCAGCCAAGGAGACAGGGGGCTTTCCGGGGAGCTGTTTTTT. Translation gives CASSQGDRGLSGELFF.

The V call is TRBV14, the J call TRBJ2-2, with D maybe TRBD2 (5 bases). This CDR3 has 15 amino acids. V was trimmed by 3 bases and J by 0 bases, leaving 8 bases between them. Germline CDR1 SGHDN, CDR2 FVKESK. In nucleotides, the CDR3 is TGTGCCAGCAGCCATGTGACTACGAACACCGGGGAGCTGTTTTTT. Its translation: CASSHVTTNTGELFF.

The V gene is TRBV6-5, the J gene TRBJ1-6; 7 bases map to TRBD1. Germline-derived CDR1 and CDR2 are MNHEY and SVGAGI. The CDR3 is 14 residues long. J lost 6 bases, V lost 5 bases, and 4 bases had no gene match. CDR3 amino acids: CASSPGQLNSPLHF. The CDR3 bases are TGTGCCAGCAGTCCGGGACAGCTTAATTCACCCCTCCACTTT.